Listed below are T cell receptor beta chains from one sample, sequenced in a study of blood T cell repertoires in COVID-19. The table came from immunoSEQ multiplex PCR; TCRdb's copy has only in-frame clones and leaves some out. The sample carries about 160,000 clones, approximately 90% recorded once. The sequenced sample was peripheral blood. All receptors derive from a woman aged 55-69 years with active or convalescent COVID-19. Both conserved end residues are part of each CDR3. The D gene is left open where the match is weak. Clone sizes are given selectively: once, few, many, or a class where the clone is expanded.

cdr3_nt: TGTGCCAGCAGTGACTCGGAGACTGAGGTAAATTCACCCCTCCACTTT; cdr3_aa: CASSDSETEVNSPLHF; j_call: TRBJ1-6; clone_size: NA; d_call: NA; v_call: TRBV6-4
cdr3_nt: TGCGCCAGCAGCCTTACAAACTATGGCTACACCTTC; cdr3_aa: CASSLTNYGYTF; j_call: TRBJ1-2; clone_size: NA; d_call: NA; v_call: TRBV4-1
cdr3_nt: TGTGCCAGCAGTTCAATCCGGGAAGCTTTCTTT; cdr3_aa: CASSSIREAFF; j_call: TRBJ1-1; clone_size: few; d_call: NA; v_call: TRBV6-5
cdr3_nt: TGTGCCAGCAGCCGGACAGGAGGCACCGGGGAGCTGTTTTTT; cdr3_aa: CASSRTGGTGELFF; j_call: TRBJ2-2; clone_size: NA; d_call: TRBD1; v_call: TRBV5-6
cdr3_nt: TGTGCCAGCAGGCCGGGACAGGGGGCAACGTCTTATGAAAAACTGTTTTTT; cdr3_aa: CASRPGQGATSYEKLFF; j_call: TRBJ1-4; clone_size: NA; d_call: TRBD1; v_call: TRBV7-2
cdr3_nt: TGTGCCAGCACCAAATCCAGGGGTTTTTACGAGCAGTACTTC; cdr3_aa: CASTKSRGFYEQYF; j_call: TRBJ2-7; clone_size: once; d_call: NA; v_call: TRBV5-5
cdr3_nt: TGTGCCAGCAGCCAAGCCCGGACTAGTTCCCGCACAGATACGCAGTATTTT; cdr3_aa: CASSQARTSSRTDTQYF; j_call: TRBJ2-3; clone_size: NA; d_call: TRBD2; v_call: TRBV14
cdr3_nt: TGTGCCAGCCAAGGACAGGTCTCGGAAAAACTGTTTTTT; cdr3_aa: CASQGQVSEKLFF; j_call: TRBJ1-4; clone_size: NA; d_call: TRBD1; v_call: TRBV5-6
cdr3_nt: TGTGCCAGCAGCGCTAATGTAGAGACCCAGTACTTC; cdr3_aa: CASSANVETQYF; j_call: TRBJ2-5; clone_size: NA; d_call: NA; v_call: TRBV6-1
cdr3_nt: TGCGCCAGCAGGCCCGCAGGGGATGGGAATGAAAAACTGTTTTTT; cdr3_aa: CASRPAGDGNEKLFF; j_call: TRBJ1-4; clone_size: NA; d_call: NA; v_call: TRBV5-1
cdr3_nt: TGTGCCAGCAGTCATAAGGAACTAAACAGGCGCGGGGGGGCCGTGATATACGAGCAGTACTTC; cdr3_aa: CASSHKELNRRGGAVIYEQYF; j_call: TRBJ2-7; clone_size: NA; d_call: TRBD2; v_call: TRBV6-6
cdr3_nt: TGTGCCAGCAGCCAAGGGACTCGTGGCGAAAAACTGTTTTTT; cdr3_aa: CASSQGTRGEKLFF; j_call: TRBJ1-4; clone_size: few; d_call: NA; v_call: TRBV4-2
cdr3_nt: TGTGCCAGCAGCGACAGGGGTCGGGACTCCTACGAGCAGTACTTC; cdr3_aa: CASSDRGRDSYEQYF; j_call: TRBJ2-7; clone_size: NA; d_call: TRBD1; v_call: TRBV2
cdr3_nt: TGTGCCAGCAGTTCTATGTTAGGACAGGAGGGGAATGGCTACACCTTC; cdr3_aa: CASSSMLGQEGNGYTF; j_call: TRBJ1-2; clone_size: NA; d_call: TRBD1; v_call: TRBV6-5
cdr3_nt: TGTGCCAGCAGTCCTAGCTCCTACGAGCAGTACTTC; cdr3_aa: CASSPSSYEQYF; j_call: TRBJ2-7; clone_size: few; d_call: NA; v_call: TRBV5-4
cdr3_nt: TGTGCCAGCTCACAAAGGACAGGGAGTTCGGGTGAGCAGTACTTC; cdr3_aa: CASSQRTGSSGEQYF; j_call: TRBJ2-7; clone_size: NA; d_call: TRBD1; v_call: TRBV18
cdr3_nt: TGTGCCAGTACCCCAGGTAGAGGAGGGTTCCGAGAGACCCAGTACTTC; cdr3_aa: CASTPGRGGFRETQYF; j_call: TRBJ2-5; clone_size: NA; d_call: NA; v_call: TRBV19
cdr3_nt: TGTGCCAGCAGTGAAGGACAGGGACCCTATGGCTACACCTTC; cdr3_aa: CASSEGQGPYGYTF; j_call: TRBJ1-2; clone_size: NA; d_call: TRBD1; v_call: TRBV6-1
cdr3_nt: TGTGCCAGCAGCTGGACTGCCTACAATGAGCAGTTCTTC; cdr3_aa: CASSWTAYNEQFF; j_call: TRBJ2-1; clone_size: NA; d_call: NA; v_call: TRBV5-5
cdr3_nt: TGTGCCAGTAGTCGAATGACAGGACGACAATCAGCTACACATTTT; cdr3_aa: CASSRMTGRQSATHF; j_call: TRBJ1-5; clone_size: NA; d_call: NA; v_call: TRBV19
cdr3_nt: TGTGCCAGCAGCCGGGGTGGTGGAAACACCATATATTTT; cdr3_aa: CASSRGGGNTIYF; j_call: TRBJ1-3; clone_size: NA; d_call: NA; v_call: TRBV7-9
cdr3_nt: TGTGCCAGCAGGATGGGGGGGAACACTGAAGCTTTCTTT; cdr3_aa: CASRMGGNTEAFF; j_call: TRBJ1-1; clone_size: NA; d_call: NA; v_call: TRBV5-8
cdr3_nt: TGTGCTAGTGGTTTGGGACAGGCGCATGATTTGAACACTGAAGCTTTCTTT; cdr3_aa: CASGLGQAHDLNTEAFF; j_call: TRBJ1-1; clone_size: once; d_call: NA; v_call: TRBV12-5
cdr3_nt: TGTGCCAGCAGCCGGGACAGGACCTACGAGCAGTACTTC; cdr3_aa: CASSRDRTYEQYF; j_call: TRBJ2-7; clone_size: NA; d_call: TRBD1; v_call: TRBV5-6
cdr3_nt: TGTGCCAGCAGCCCGCGACTAGCGGGGGGTGCCTACGAGCAGTACTTC; cdr3_aa: CASSPRLAGGAYEQYF; j_call: TRBJ2-7; clone_size: once; d_call: TRBD2; v_call: TRBV7-2
cdr3_nt: TGTGCCTGGAGTGTCCCTCCGTTGAACACTGAAGCTTTCTTT; cdr3_aa: CAWSVPPLNTEAFF; j_call: TRBJ1-1; clone_size: NA; d_call: NA; v_call: TRBV30